This T cell receptor (beta chain) was sequenced in a study of cytomegalovirus exposure and HLA in healthy donors. Whole-study results and caveats: The listing of 150 or so TCR beta chains classed them as cytomegalovirus-associated. With DRB1 most and HLA-C fewest, TCR association rates differed between HLA loci in a later analysis.

Germline CDR1 is SGHTS and CDR2 is YDEGEE. This CDR3 region has 15 residues. After removal of 1 base from V and 6 bases from J, the junction contained 7 bases not matched to a gene. A word on this clone: Its antigen is unknown.

Use of 60 Vbeta and 13 Jbeta primers characterized the PCR. In the authors' methods: In a later analysis, the count reached 74 million or so unique TCR beta chains, with about 11 million shared. Profiled with immunoSEQ multiplex PCR; TCRdb holds only in-frame clones, not every one. The D gene and trimming were derived from the DNA, and the V and J assignments and clone size from that table. The sample includes 100,000 to 150,000 clones, approximately 85% of them seen just once. This sequence was found in a woman between 45 and 65 years old in good health and CMV-seropositive. The specimen sequenced was PBMCs. The rearrangement uses TRBV5-8 and TRBJ2-4; the match to TRBD2 covers 7 bases. Here the CDR3 reads CASSLRGGIGNIQYF. The CDR3, as DNA: TGTGCCAGCAGCTTGCGGGGAGGGATCGGAAACATTCAGTACTTC.